The 25 T cell receptor beta chains listed next were all sequenced from one sample in a study of blood T cell repertoires in COVID-19. Method: immunoSEQ multiplex PCR; TCRdb's copy keeps in-frame clones and lacks some. This table has almost 300,000 clones, around nine tenths appearing once. Input material: peripheral blood. The receptors derive from a woman between 25 and 40 years old with COVID-19, enrolled during active disease.

This clone was observed once. This chain connects TRBV20-1 to TRBJ1-2; D is unresolved. The V gene lost 5 bases and the J gene lost 13 bases, with 17 bases spanning the gap. Germline CDR1 and CDR2: DFQATT and SNEGSKA (reference sequence). The CDR3 totals 11 residues. CDR3 residues: CSADDGLRFTF. The DNA of the CDR3 is TGCAGTGCTGACGACGGACTTAGGTTCACCTTC.

This clone is a singleton in its sample. The chain joins TRBV6-5 to TRBJ2-4, with 8 nucleotides matching TRBD2. Germline V gene data show CDR1 as MNHEY and CDR2 as SVGAGI. This CDR3 has 15 residues. Unmatched junction bases numbered 10, after V lost 5 bases and J lost 7 bases. The CDR3 region has the DNA TGTGCCAGCAGTCCGTGGGACGGGGGGGCCAACATTCAGTACTTC. This gives the protein CASSPWDGGANIQYF.

V and J are TRBV4-2 and TRBJ1-2; tentatively, D is TRBD1 (6 bases). The CDR3 consists of 16 residues. The germline V and J ends were trimmed by 0 bases and 8 bases, with 19 bases remaining between them. Germline V gene data show CDR1 as LGHNA and CDR2 as YNFKEQ. The CDR3 reads CASSQELTGSSSGYTF. The CDR3 DNA follows: TGTGCCAGCAGCCAAGAGCTAACAGGGAGCTCGTCGGGCTACACCTTC.

The rearrangement joins TRBV4-1 to TRBJ2-5; possible D gene TRBD2, 5 bases. The length of the CDR3 is 14 residues. From germline, CDR1 is MGHRA and CDR2 YSYEKL. V lost 1 base to trimming and J lost 4 bases, with 10 bases between them. The CDR3 region has the DNA TGCGCCAGCAGCCAAGGTCGAGGAGGAGAGACCCAGTACTTC. Protein: CASSQGRGGETQYF.

This chain uses TRBV27 with TRBJ2-1; 9 positions agree with TRBD1. V dropped 3 bases and J dropped 2; count of bases not matched to a gene: 5. Germline lookup yields CDR1 MNHEY and CDR2 SMNVEV (reference sequence). The CDR3 has 16 amino acids. DNA for the CDR3: TGTGCCAGCAGTTTTCGAGACAGGGGGGCCTACAATGAGCAGTTCTTC. Translated, it gives CASSFRDRGAYNEQFF.

This rearrangement joins TRBV6-2 or TRBV6-3 to TRBJ2-5; 10 bases map to TRBD2. The V gene's germline CDR1 is MNHEY and CDR2 SVGEGT. The CDR3 length is 14 residues. V lost 7 bases, J lost 7 bases, and 9 bases stayed unmatched. CDR3 region: CASNPLAGYGTQYF. CDR3 in DNA: TGTGCCAGCAACCCACTAGCGGGGTATGGGACCCAGTACTTC.

J is TRBJ1-1 and V is TRBV2, with 7 bases matching TRBD1. CDR3 length: 14 amino acids. Germline V lookup: CDR1 SNHLY, CDR2 FYNNEI. V lost 7 bases and J lost 0; bases outside the gene matches: 5. In DNA, the CDR3 is TGTGCCAGCAAACACAGGGGCATGAACACTGAAGCTTTCTTT. It yields the protein CASKHRGMNTEAFF.

The rearrangement joins TRBV6-5 to TRBJ1-2; 7 positions agree with TRBD1. The V gene's germline CDR1 is MNHEY and CDR2 SVGAGI. V lost 3 bases and J lost 7; bases outside the gene matches: 5. CDR3 length: 13 residues. CDR3 sequence reads: CASSYSHRGGYTF. The DNA of the CDR3 is TGTGCCAGCAGTTATAGCCACAGGGGTGGCTACACCTTC.

This sequence joins TRBV19 and TRBJ1-5; D unclear. Germline V CDR1 and CDR2: LNHDA, SQIVND (reference sequence). CDR3 length equals 13 residues. V lost 2 bases, J lost 8 bases, and 10 bases lay in between. The CDR3 DNA sequence: TGTGCCAGTAGTATAATGACGGGAGAGCCCCAGCATTTT. This encodes CASSIMTGEPQHF.

The chain combines TRBV11-2 with TRBJ2-7; maybe TRBD2 (7 bases). The V end lost 6 bases, the J end lost 6 bases, and 27 bases lay between the germline ends. Germline CDR1 reads SGHAT; CDR2 reads FQNNGV. The CDR3 consists of 17 residues. CDR3 in DNA: TGTGCCAGCAGTCGACAGGTGGGGGGGCCCGGGTCTCTCGAGCAGTACTTC. Its translation is CASSRQVGGPGSLEQYF.

V usage is TRBV5-6 and J usage is TRBJ2-7, with D possibly being TRBD2 (6 bases). Trimming removed 5 bases from V and 5 bases from J, with 20 bases in between. The CDR3 extends over 15 amino acids. Germline V gene sequence: CDR1 SGHDT, CDR2 YYEEEE. CDR3 nucleotide sequence: TGTGCCAGCAGTCTCGGCCGGGGGAACTTGGACGAGCAGTACTTC. This translates into CASSLGRGNLDEQYF.

The chain carries TRBV3-1 (or the pseudogene TRBV3-2) and TRBJ1-4; D is unresolved. Germline loops: CDR1 LGHDT, CDR2 YNNKEL (reference sequence). V lost 6 bases to trimming and J lost 7 bases, with 15 bases between them. The CDR3 is 14 residues long. In DNA, the CDR3 is TGTGCCAGCAGATCCCAGGCCCGGGGTGAAAAACTGTTTTTT. Translation: CASRSQARGEKLFF.

This clone has just a few counts. The V call is TRBV7-9, the J call TRBJ2-7; D is unclear. Looked up from germline, CDR1 is SEHNR and CDR2 is FQNEAQ (reference sequence). V lost 5 bases and J lost 0, with 11 bases in between. The CDR3 has 14 amino acids. The CDR3 DNA reads TGTGCCAGCAGCCCACCTTGGGCCTCCTACGAGCAGTACTTC. Its protein product is CASSPPWASYEQYF. The complete variable domain, with remaining parts taken from reference TRBV7-9 and TRBJ2-7, reads DTGVSQNPRHKITKRGQNVTFRCDPISEHNRLYWYRQTLGQGPEFLTYFQNEAQLEKSRLLSDRFSAERPKGSFSTLEIQRTEQGDSAMYLCASSPPWASYEQYFGPGTRLTVT.

The chain has TRBV10-3 and TRBJ1-1, with D possibly TRBD1 on 5 matching bases. V lost 0 bases to trimming and J lost 3 bases, with 11 bases between them. CDR1 and CDR2 from the germline V gene are ENHRY and SYGVKD. The CDR3 loop spans 15 amino acids. CDR3 sequence reads: CAISESDIMDTEAFF. The CDR3 nucleotides are TGTGCCATCAGTGAGTCGGACATAATGGACACTGAAGCTTTCTTT.

This rearrangement joins TRBV28 to TRBJ2-7; TRBD2 matches at 7 bases. The CDR3 runs to 16 residues. The ends lost 8 bases at V and 2 bases at J; junction bases unmatched: 15. Germline lookup yields CDR1 MDHEN and CDR2 SYDVKM. For the CDR3, the DNA is TGTGCCAGCCGAAAGGGTGCCGGGACTACTCCCTACGAGCAGTACTTC. As protein: CASRKGAGTTPYEQYF.

The chain has TRBV9 and TRBJ1-2; TRBD1 aligns across 9 bases. Per germline, CDR1 SGDLS and CDR2 YYNGEE. The CDR3 runs 14 residues. The junction had 5 bases not matched to a gene; V was cut back by 4 bases and J by 4 bases. The CDR3 nucleotides read TGTGCCAGCAGCCCGCGGACAGGGGCCTATGGCTACACCTTC. This sequence encodes CASSPRTGAYGYTF. Full variable domain (remainder filled in from reference TRBV9 and TRBJ1-2): DSGVTQTPKHLITATGQRVTLRCSPRSGDLSVYWYQQSLDQGLQFLIQYYNGEERAKGNILERFSAQQFPDLHSELNLSSLELGDSALYFCASSPRTGAYGYTFGSGTRLTVV.

This chain connects TRBV5-6 to TRBJ2-1, with TRBD2 matching over 9 bases. The CDR3 sequence is 14 residues long. The ends lost 3 bases at V and 9 bases at J; junction bases unmatched: 7. Germline values: CDR1 SGHDT, CDR2 YYEEEE. CDR3: CASSWGLASVEQFF. The CDR3 bases are TGTGCCAGCAGCTGGGGACTAGCATCGGTTGAGCAGTTCTTC. The full variable domain, completed using reference TRBV5-6 and TRBJ2-1, is DAGVTQSPTHLIKTRGQQVTLRCSPKSGHDTVSWYQQALGQGPQFIFQYYEEEERQRGNFPDRFSGHQFPNYSSELNVNALLLGDSALYLCASSWGLASVEQFFGPGTRLTVL.

Only one count was recorded for this clone. V is TRBV19 and J is TRBJ1-6; 8 bases map to TRBD1. Germline trimming cut 6 bases from V and 9 bases from J; bases unmatched to any gene: 10. The CDR3 has 15 amino acids. CDR1 LNHDA and CDR2 SQIVND come from the germline V gene (reference sequence). The CDR3 reads CASRTGASHISPLHF. The CDR3 coding sequence is TGTGCCAGTAGGACAGGGGCCTCCCACATTTCACCCCTCCACTTT.

The J gene is TRBJ2-1, the V gene TRBV6-4; D may be TRBD2 (6 bases). The length of the CDR3 is 15 residues. Trimming stripped 6 bases from V and 6 bases from J, with 18 bases between. The V gene's germline CDR1 is MRHNA and CDR2 SNTAGT. The CDR3 is CASSALGLPGNEQFF. DNA of the CDR3: TGTGCCAGCAGCGCCCTGGGACTCCCAGGCAATGAGCAGTTCTTC.

Worth noting for this clone: Being one base from a much bigger clone, this may be a read error. J is TRBJ2-7 and V is TRBV7-9, with D tentatively TRBD1 (5 bases). The CDR3 has 11 residues. The ends were cut back, 4 bases at V and 7 bases at J, with 8 bases in the middle. Germline CDR1 SEHNR, CDR2 FQNEAQ (reference sequence). CDR3 sequence reads: CASSSGWEQYF. CDR3 in DNA: TGTGCCAGCAGCTCAGGGTGGGAGCAGTACTTC.

This clone was detected only a few times. J is TRBJ2-7 and V is TRBV27; D may be TRBD2 (7 bases). Trimming cost V 3 bases and J 5 bases, with 17 bases left between them. The CDR3 has 15 residues. Per the germline V gene, CDR1 is MNHEY and CDR2 is SMNVEV (reference sequence). The CDR3 loop is CASSLARGASDEQYF. CDR3 DNA sequence: TGTGCCAGCAGTTTGGCACGGGGGGCGTCCGACGAGCAGTACTTC.

The J gene is TRBJ2-4, the V gene TRBV5-1, with a possible D match to TRBD1 (6 bases). This CDR3 is 14 amino acids long. V dropped 4 bases and J dropped 0 bases, with 8 bases sitting between them. Germline values: CDR1 SGHRS, CDR2 YFSETQ. This chain's CDR3 is CASSRDTAKNIQYF. CDR3 DNA sequence: TGCGCCAGCAGCCGGGACACAGCCAAAAACATTCAGTACTTC.

This clone was seen only a few times. The chain employs TRBV14 and TRBJ1-2; 7 nucleotides agree with TRBD1. Looked up from germline, CDR1 is SGHDN and CDR2 is FVKESK. The CDR3 extends over 17 amino acids. The V gene end was trimmed by 0 bases and the J gene end by 8 bases; junction bases not matched to a gene: 15. The CDR3 nucleotides are TGTGCCAGCAGCCAAGATCCCAACCCGACAGGGTATATGGGCTACACCTTC. Translation: CASSQDPNPTGYMGYTF.

This clone came up a few times. The chain links TRBV19 to TRBJ2-2, with D possibly TRBD1 on 7 matching bases. V lost 7 bases to trimming and J lost 3 bases, with 15 bases between them. Germline lookup yields CDR1 LNHDA and CDR2 SQIVND (reference sequence). This CDR3 has 15 residues. The CDR3 sequence is CASNPAGGYTGELFF. CDR3 DNA: TGTGCCAGTAACCCGGCAGGGGGGTACACCGGGGAGCTGTTTTTT.

CDR3 sequence reads: CASSLDRVSYTF. CDR3 bases: TGTGCCAGCAGTCTGGACAGGGTTAGCTACACCTTC. V and J are TRBV2 and TRBJ1-2, with 8 bases matching TRBD1. The CDR3 consists of 12 residues. V lost 5 bases, J lost 9 bases, and 5 bases stayed unmatched. Germline values: CDR1 SNHLY, CDR2 FYNNEI.